These T cell receptor beta chains were read from a single sample in a study of blood T cell repertoires in COVID-19. TCRdb's table, derived via immunoSEQ multiplex PCR, lists solely in-frame clones and lacks some. Of under 250,000 clones listed, roughly 90% were seen once; the top ten hold roughly a sixth. The specimen was peripheral blood. These receptors were obtained from a man aged 50-59 years with COVID-19, enrolled during active disease. The CDR3 runs from the conserved cysteine through the conserved F or W. D genes are given only for firm matches. A row's size may be missing; if present it is once, few, many or a size class.

v_gene	abundance	j_gene	d_gene	CDR3aa	CDR3nt
TRBV5-4	once	TRBJ1-2	TRBD1	CASTPRGALNYGYTF	TGTGCCAGCACCCCCAGGGGGGCTCTCAACTATGGCTACACCTTC
TRBV6-5	.	TRBJ2-1	.	CASSTLGGNEQFF	TGTGCCAGCAGTACCCTGGGGGGCAATGAGCAGTTCTTC
TRBV5-5	.	TRBJ2-2	.	CASSLTSAGELFF	TGTGCCAGCAGCTTGACTAGTGCCGGGGAGCTGTTTTTT
TRBV5-4	.	TRBJ2-2	TRBD1	CASSLQGAISGELFF	TGTGCCAGCAGCTTGCAGGGGGCGATATCTGGGGAGCTGTTTTTT
TRBV11-2	once	TRBJ2-2	TRBD1	CASSPKSPGQPTGELFF	TGTGCCAGCAGTCCAAAGTCCCCGGGACAGCCCACCGGGGAGCTGTTTTTT
TRBV6-5	.	TRBJ1-5	.	CASSTSGVTQPQHF	TGTGCCAGCAGCACCTCAGGGGTTACTCAGCCCCAGCATTTT
TRBV24-1	.	TRBJ2-1	TRBD1	CATSEGKGAYNEQFF	TGTGCCACCAGTGAGGGAAAGGGGGCTTACAATGAGCAGTTCTTC
TRBV7-2	.	TRBJ2-7	TRBD2	CASSLAGTTTYEQYF	TGTGCCAGCAGCTTAGCGGGGACTACCACCTACGAGCAGTACTTC
TRBV2	.	TRBJ2-2	.	CASSEGGANTGELFF	TGTGCCAGCAGTGAAGGGGGGGCGAACACCGGGGAGCTGTTTTTT
TRBV27	.	TRBJ1-1	.	CASSPPGALNTEAFF	TGTGCCAGCAGTCCCCCAGGGGCGCTTAACACTGAAGCTTTCTTT
TRBV3-1/TRBV3-2	.	TRBJ2-2	.	CASRPRTNTGELFF	TGTGCCAGCAGGCCGAGAACGAACACCGGGGAGCTGTTTTTT
TRBV29-1	.	TRBJ1-1	.	CSEGRRGEAFF	TGCAGCGAAGGGAGACGGGGTGAAGCTTTCTTT
TRBV3-1/TRBV3-2	.	TRBJ2-3	TRBD2	CASSQNSGTPDTQYF	TGTGCCAGCAGCCAAAATAGCGGGACCCCAGATACGCAGTATTTT
TRBV2	.	TRBJ2-2	TRBD1	CASRSGTDTGELFF	TGTGCCAGCAGGTCCGGGACAGACACCGGGGAGCTGTTTTTT
TRBV30	.	TRBJ2-7	.	CAWLTDNYEQYF	TGTGCCTGGCTGACGGACAACTACGAGCAGTACTTC
TRBV7-8	few	TRBJ1-1	.	CASSYQSNTEAFF	TGTGCCAGCAGCTATCAATCGAACACTGAAGCTTTCTTT
TRBV15	.	TRBJ2-7	TRBD1	CATGGQGAREQYF	TGTGCCACCGGGGGGCAGGGGGCGCGTGAGCAGTACTTC
TRBV5-4	.	TRBJ2-3	.	CASSLPGLTTDTQYF	TGTGCCAGCAGCTTGCCCGGACTCACCACAGATACGCAGTATTTT
TRBV25-1	few	TRBJ2-3	.	CASKRTESTDTQYF	TGTGCCAGCAAGCGGACAGAGAGCACAGATACGCAGTATTTT
TRBV7-3	.	TRBJ2-1	.	CASSFSGTNNEQFF	TGTGCCAGCAGCTTCTCCGGGACAAACAATGAGCAGTTCTTC
TRBV18	.	TRBJ1-2	.	CASSPRDTANYGYTF	TGTGCCAGCTCGCCTCGGGACACGGCTAACTATGGCTACACCTTC
TRBV7-2	.	TRBJ2-5	TRBD1	CASRGTGQETQYF	TGTGCCAGCCGCGGGACAGGGCAAGAGACCCAGTACTTC
TRBV7-9	.	TRBJ1-4	.	CASSWTGANEKLFF	TGTGCCAGCAGTTGGACGGGGGCTAATGAAAAACTGTTTTTT
TRBV5-1	.	TRBJ1-1	.	CASSLGAGPTEAFF	TGCGCCAGCAGCTTGGGGGCGGGCCCCACTGAAGCTTTCTTT
TRBV6-5	.	TRBJ2-3	TRBD2	CASRLRTSSADTQYF	TGTGCCAGCAGACTGCGGACTAGCTCAGCAGATACGCAGTATTTT
TRBV3-1/TRBV3-2	.	TRBJ2-2	.	CASSQGAAGELFF	TGTGCCAGCAGCCAGGGGGCCGCCGGGGAGCTGTTTTTT
TRBV5-1	.	TRBJ2-7	TRBD2	CASRRGGVDEQYF	TGCGCCAGCAGGAGGGGAGGGGTTGACGAGCAGTACTTC
TRBV3-1/TRBV3-2	.	TRBJ1-4	.	CASSHSDSATNEKLFF	TGTGCCAGCAGCCATTCCGACAGTGCAACTAATGAAAAACTGTTTTTT
TRBV2	.	TRBJ1-2	TRBD1	CASSDLLTGQGPAAYGYTF	TGTGCCAGCAGCGACCTTTTGACCGGACAGGGCCCTGCGGCCTATGGCTACACCTTC
TRBV15	once	TRBJ1-4	TRBD1	CATSRTGGNEKLFF	TGTGCCACCAGCAGGACAGGGGGCAATGAAAAACTGTTTTTT
TRBV27	.	TRBJ2-3	TRBD2	CASRSSGGFTDTQYF	TGTGCCAGCCGGTCTAGCGGGGGGTTCACAGATACGCAGTATTTT
TRBV6-1	.	TRBJ1-2	.	CASSERQGGGYTF	TGTGCCAGCAGTGAACGTCAGGGAGGCGGCTACACCTTC
TRBV3-1/TRBV3-2	.	TRBJ1-3	.	CASSQRGAGNTIYF	TGTGCCAGCAGCCAACGGGGGGCTGGAAACACCATATATTTT
TRBV6-1	.	TRBJ1-1	.	CASSEGAGWIGNTEAFF	TGTGCCAGCAGTGAAGGGGCCGGATGGATAGGGAACACTGAAGCTTTCTTT
TRBV7-6	once	TRBJ2-7	.	CASSLSPYRQASIRYEQYF	TGTGCCAGCAGCTTAAGTCCGTATAGGCAGGCCAGCATACGGTACGAGCAGTACTTC
TRBV7-9	.	TRBJ2-7	.	CASSSTGLSRGEQYF	TGTGCCAGCAGCTCCACAGGTCTCTCGCGGGGCGAGCAGTACTTC
TRBV30	.	TRBJ1-6	.	CAWSMTGRMSPLHF	TGTGCCTGGAGTATGACTGGGAGAATGTCACCCCTCCACTTT
TRBV5-4	.	TRBJ1-6	.	CASSLSYRDNSPLHF	TGTGCCAGCAGCTTAAGTTACAGGGATAATTCACCCCTCCACTTT
TRBV5-1	.	TRBJ2-2	TRBD1	CASSASGTDNTGELFF	TGCGCCAGCAGCGCTTCCGGGACAGATAACACCGGGGAGCTGTTTTTT
TRBV29-1	.	TRBJ2-5	TRBD1	CSVEVGTGGRTETQYF	TGCAGCGTTGAAGTCGGGACAGGGGGCCGGACAGAGACCCAGTACTTC
TRBV6-5	.	TRBJ2-7	.	CASTYQGNSGYEQYF	TGTGCCAGTACTTACCAGGGGAATAGTGGCTACGAGCAGTACTTC
TRBV19	.	TRBJ1-1	TRBD1	CASSVETGRSTEAFF	TGTGCCAGTAGTGTCGAGACAGGGAGAAGCACTGAAGCTTTCTTT
TRBV6-2/TRBV6-3	.	TRBJ2-1	TRBD2	CASSYEARDYNDEQFF	TGTGCCAGCAGTTACGAGGCTAGGGACTACAATGATGAGCAGTTCTTC
TRBV7-2	.	TRBJ2-6	.	CASSFLPGANVLTF	TGTGCCAGCAGCTTTCTTCCTGGGGCCAACGTCCTGACTTTC
TRBV19	.	TRBJ1-5	.	CASSIRGGNQPQHF	TGTGCCAGTAGTATACGGGGGGGGAATCAGCCCCAGCATTTT